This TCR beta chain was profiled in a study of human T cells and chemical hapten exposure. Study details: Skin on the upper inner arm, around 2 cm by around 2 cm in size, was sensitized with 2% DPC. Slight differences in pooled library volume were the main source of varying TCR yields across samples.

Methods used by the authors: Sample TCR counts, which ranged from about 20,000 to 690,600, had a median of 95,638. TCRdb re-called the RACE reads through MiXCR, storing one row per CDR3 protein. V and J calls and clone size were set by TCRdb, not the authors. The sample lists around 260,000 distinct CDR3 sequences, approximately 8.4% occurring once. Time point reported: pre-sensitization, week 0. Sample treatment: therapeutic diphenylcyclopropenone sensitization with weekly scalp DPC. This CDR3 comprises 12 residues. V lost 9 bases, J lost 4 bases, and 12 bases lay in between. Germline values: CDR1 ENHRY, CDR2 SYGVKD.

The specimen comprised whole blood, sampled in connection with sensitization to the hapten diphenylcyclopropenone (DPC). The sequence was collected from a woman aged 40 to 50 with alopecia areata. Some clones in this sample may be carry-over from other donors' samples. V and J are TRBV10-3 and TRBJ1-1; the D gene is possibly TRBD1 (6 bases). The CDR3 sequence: CAIGGQITEAFF. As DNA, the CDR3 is TGTGCCATTGGGGGCCAGATCACTGAAGCTTTCTTT.